These T cell receptor beta chains were read from a single sample in a study of CD8 T cells in ankylosing spondylitis. TCRdb recomputed calls from the 5' RACE reads with MiXCR, one row per CDR3 protein. The repertoire holds a few hundred thousand distinct CDR3 sequences, with approximately 11% as singletons. Input material: blood, either unsorted or a sorted T cell fraction (not recorded which). Receptor source: a male donor with ankylosing spondylitis or in good health (not recorded which). CDR3s include the opening cysteine and the closing phenylalanine or tryptophan. The order of the fields is J gene, V gene, clone size, D gene, CDR3 protein, CDR3 DNA. A D gene is named only where the DNA matches it firmly. Rows may omit the clone size; those that give it use once, few, many or a size class.

J gene: TRBJ2-7; V gene: TRBV20-1; clone size: many; D gene: .; CDR3 protein: CSAWDWKKYEQYF; CDR3 DNA: TGCAGTGCATGGGACTGGAAGAAATACGAGCAGTACTTC
J gene: TRBJ1-2; V gene: TRBV5-6; clone size: few; D gene: TRBD1; CDR3 protein: CASRRQGMGSYGYTF; CDR3 DNA: TGTGCCAGCAGGCGACAGGGGATGGGAAGCTATGGCTACACCTTC
J gene: TRBJ2-3; V gene: TRBV2; clone size: few; D gene: .; CDR3 protein: CASKVRSSTDTQYF; CDR3 DNA: TGTGCCAGCAAGGTCCGATCTAGCACAGATACGCAGTATTTT
J gene: TRBJ2-7; V gene: TRBV6-5; clone size: many; D gene: .; CDR3 protein: CASSYSEADEQYF; CDR3 DNA: TGTGCCAGCAGTTACTCCGAGGCAGACGAGCAGTACTTC
J gene: TRBJ2-1; V gene: TRBV28; clone size: many; D gene: TRBD1; CDR3 protein: CASNPPGQRAYNEQFF; CDR3 DNA: TGTGCCAGCAATCCACCGGGACAGAGAGCCTACAATGAGCAGTTCTTC
J gene: TRBJ2-7; V gene: TRBV7-2; clone size: few; D gene: .; CDR3 protein: CASSLAVHEQYF; CDR3 DNA: TGTGCCAGCAGCTTAGCGGTGCACGAGCAGTACTTC
J gene: TRBJ2-7; V gene: TRBV20-1; clone size: .; D gene: .; CDR3 protein: CSARDLSRNPHEQYF; CDR3 DNA: TGCAGTGCTAGAGATTTGTCCCGCAATCCCCACGAGCAGTACTTC
J gene: TRBJ2-7; V gene: TRBV10-3; clone size: once; D gene: TRBD1; CDR3 protein: CAISVLQGAAYEQYF; CDR3 DNA: TGTGCCATCAGTGTCTTACAGGGGGCGGCCTACGAGCAGTACTTC
J gene: TRBJ2-3; V gene: TRBV7-3; clone size: .; D gene: TRBD1; CDR3 protein: CASSSNRQGVWYF; CDR3 DNA: TGTGCCAGCAGCTCGAACCGACAGGGAGTTTGGTATTTT
J gene: TRBJ1-6; V gene: TRBV5-1; clone size: many; D gene: .; CDR3 protein: CASRAGGSPLHF; CDR3 DNA: TGCGCCAGCAGGGCCGGAGGGTCACCCCTCCACTTT
J gene: TRBJ1-1; V gene: TRBV6-5; clone size: many; D gene: TRBD1; CDR3 protein: CASSYRSLGGAGLGTEAFF; CDR3 DNA: TGTGCCAGCAGTTACCGTTCATTAGGGGGCGCAGGCCTTGGCACTGAAGCTTTCTTT
J gene: TRBJ2-1; V gene: TRBV5-1; clone size: many; D gene: .; CDR3 protein: CASSLYNNEQFF; CDR3 DNA: TGCGCCAGCAGCTTGTATAACAATGAGCAGTTCTTC
J gene: TRBJ2-5; V gene: TRBV5-1; clone size: many; D gene: TRBD1; CDR3 protein: CASSGFILIRGQGSQETQYF; CDR3 DNA: TGCGCCAGCAGCGGTTTTATTCTTATAAGGGGGCAAGGATCCCAAGAGACCCAGTACTTC
J gene: TRBJ2-5; V gene: TRBV5-5; clone size: many; D gene: .; CDR3 protein: CASSLAGGRAQLGETQYF; CDR3 DNA: TGTGCCAGCAGCTTGGCTGGGGGCAGGGCTCAACTGGGGGAGACCCAGTACTTC
J gene: TRBJ1-1; V gene: TRBV6-2/TRBV6-3; clone size: many; D gene: .; CDR3 protein: CASRDPGTNTEAFF; CDR3 DNA: TGTGCCAGCAGGGATCCAGGGACGAACACTGAAGCTTTCTTT
J gene: TRBJ2-7; V gene: TRBV20-1; clone size: many; D gene: TRBD2; CDR3 protein: CSAPQAAGLYEQYF; CDR3 DNA: TGCAGTGCTCCCCAAGCAGCGGGACTATACGAGCAGTACTTC
J gene: TRBJ2-7; V gene: TRBV2; clone size: .; D gene: TRBD2; CDR3 protein: CASSAGTSGASSYEQYF; CDR3 DNA: TGTGCCAGCAGTGCAGGGACTAGCGGCGCAAGCTCCTACGAGCAGTACTTC
J gene: TRBJ1-1; V gene: TRBV4-1; clone size: .; D gene: .; CDR3 protein: CASSQDVVGSTEAFF; CDR3 DNA: TGCGCCAGCAGCCAAGACGTGGTGGGTAGCACTGAAGCTTTCTTT
J gene: TRBJ2-5; V gene: TRBV20-1; clone size: many; D gene: .; CDR3 protein: CSARRRGAHGQETQYF; CDR3 DNA: TGCAGTGCCAGGCGACGGGGGGCTCACGGCCAAGAGACCCAGTACTTC
J gene: TRBJ2-6; V gene: TRBV28; clone size: few; D gene: .; CDR3 protein: CAVVRSGANVLTF; CDR3 DNA: TGTGCCGTCGTCCGGTCTGGGGCCAACGTCCTGACTTTC
J gene: TRBJ2-1; V gene: TRBV20-1; clone size: many; D gene: TRBD2; CDR3 protein: CSATLLAGLLNEQFF; CDR3 DNA: TGCAGTGCTACGCTACTAGCGGGACTTCTAAATGAGCAGTTCTTC
J gene: TRBJ2-3; V gene: TRBV28; clone size: many; D gene: .; CDR3 protein: CASVELATDTQYF; CDR3 DNA: TGTGCCAGCGTTGAACTAGCAACCGATACGCAGTATTTT